This record looks at one T cell receptor (beta chain) sequence and its context. Clones were sequenced by immunoSEQ multiplex PCR, and TCRdb holds only the in-frame ones, with some missing. The profile covers around 200,000 clones, with approximately 84% appearing a single time and around 5% taken by the ten largest. This specimen comes from a study of blood T cell repertoires in COVID-19. On the study more broadly: The cDNA or gDNA used as material had been derived from T cells, B-cell-depleted T cells, or PBMCs.

V lost 2 bases to trimming and J lost 7 bases, with 6 bases between them. The CDR3 is 13 residues long. The germline V gene encodes CDR1 WNHNN and CDR2 SYGVQD (reference sequence). The chain joins TRBV10-1 to TRBJ1-6, with D uncertain. This TCR was recovered from an elderly woman with acute or convalescent COVID-19. The sample consisted of peripheral blood. The CDR3 sequence is CASSEERNSPLHF. In DNA, the CDR3 is TGCGCCAGCAGTGAGGAGAGAAATTCACCCCTCCACTTT.